Following are 5 T cell receptor beta chains from one sample sequenced in a study of beta chain features in type 1 diabetes. Expressed TCRB transcripts were sequenced because the entire RNA isolate underwent reverse transcription. Here immunoSEQ multiplex PCR was the method, and the copy in TCRdb shows in-frame clones only, minus some. The sample holds roughly 170,000 clones; about an eighth are singletons and the top ten take 0.62%. Input material: central memory CD4+ T cells from blood. All receptors derive from a woman aged 18-30 years in good health.

In this sample, this clone turned up a few times. The V and J genes are TRBV4-2 and TRBJ1-4, with 7 bases aligning to TRBD1. V was pared by 5 bases and J by 8 bases, with 14 bases of the junction left unmatched. Germline CDR1 reads LGHNA; CDR2 reads YNFKEQ. The CDR3 consists of 16 residues. The CDR3 here is CASSYEGNRGGEKLFF. The CDR3 region has the DNA TGTGCCAGCAGCTACGAGGGTAACAGGGGCGGCGAAAAACTGTTTTTT.

This clone has more than one count but fewer than ten. The rearrangement uses TRBV28 and TRBJ1-1; TRBD1 matches at 9 bases. V trimming: 5 bases; J trimming: 4 bases; junction bases outside the gene matches: 5. Germline CDR1 MDHEN, CDR2 SYDVKM. This CDR3 region has 14 residues. CDR3 bases: TGTGCCAGCAGTGCCGGACAGGGGACCACTGAAGCTTTCTTT. Translating gives CASSAGQGTTEAFF.

The gene calls are TRBV6-1 and TRBJ2-7; a possible D gene is TRBD2 (6 bases). CDR3 size: 16 residues. Trimming shortened V by 1 base and J by 7 bases, and 20 bases separated the two germline ends. CDR1 and CDR2 (germline): MNHNS, SASEGT. The CDR3 region is CASSEVPLPGLREQYF. The CDR3 nucleotides read TGTGCCAGCAGTGAAGTCCCCCTTCCGGGACTCAGGGAGCAGTACTTC.

This chain joins TRBV4-1 and TRBJ1-2; 9 nucleotides line up with TRBD1. The CDR3 sequence is 13 residues long. Looked up from germline, CDR1 is MGHRA and CDR2 is YSYEKL. V lost 6 bases and J lost 6; bases outside the gene matches: 5. The CDR3 sequence is CASSQDRGNGYTF. DNA for the CDR3: TGCGCCAGCAGTCAGGACAGGGGAAATGGCTACACCTTC.

The V call is TRBV23-1, the J call TRBJ2-7; 10 bases are a match to TRBD2. TRBV23-1 is classed as an ORF, of uncertain function. The CDR3 runs to 15 residues. V shed 3 bases, J shed 3 bases, and the junction held 5 bases outside the gene matches. The CDR3 is CASSHRTSGNYEQYF. CDR3 sequence (DNA): TGCGCCAGCAGTCATCGGACTAGCGGAAACTACGAGCAGTACTTC.